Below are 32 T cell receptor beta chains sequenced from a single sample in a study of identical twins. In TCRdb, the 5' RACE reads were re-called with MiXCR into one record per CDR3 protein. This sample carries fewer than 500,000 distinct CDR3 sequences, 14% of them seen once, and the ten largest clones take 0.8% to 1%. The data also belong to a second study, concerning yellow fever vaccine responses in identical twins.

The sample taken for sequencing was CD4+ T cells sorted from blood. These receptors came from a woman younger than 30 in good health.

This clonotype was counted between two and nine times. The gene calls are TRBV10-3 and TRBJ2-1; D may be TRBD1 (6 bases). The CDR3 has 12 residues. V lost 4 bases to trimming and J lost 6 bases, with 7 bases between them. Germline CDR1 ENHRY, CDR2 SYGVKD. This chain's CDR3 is CAISVGGNEQFF. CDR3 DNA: TGTGCCATCAGTGTAGGGGGCAATGAGCAGTTCTTC.

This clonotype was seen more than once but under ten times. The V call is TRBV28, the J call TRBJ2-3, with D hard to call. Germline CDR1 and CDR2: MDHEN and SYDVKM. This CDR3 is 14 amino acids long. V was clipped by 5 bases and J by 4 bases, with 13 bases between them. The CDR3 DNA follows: TGTGCCAGCAGTCTCCCTTTTGGGGCAGATACGCAGTATTTT. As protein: CASSLPFGADTQYF.

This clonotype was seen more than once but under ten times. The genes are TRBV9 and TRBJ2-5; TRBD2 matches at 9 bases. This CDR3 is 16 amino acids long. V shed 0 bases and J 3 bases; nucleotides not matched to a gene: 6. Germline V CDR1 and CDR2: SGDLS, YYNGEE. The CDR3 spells CASSVGGGGAEETQYF. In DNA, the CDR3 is TGTGCCAGCAGCGTAGGAGGCGGGGGGGCAGAAGAGACCCAGTACTTC.

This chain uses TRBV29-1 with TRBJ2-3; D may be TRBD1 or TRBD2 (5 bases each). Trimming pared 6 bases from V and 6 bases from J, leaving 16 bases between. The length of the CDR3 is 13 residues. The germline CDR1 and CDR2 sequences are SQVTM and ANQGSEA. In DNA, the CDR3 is TGCAGCGTCACTGGGGGAGTTGGCGATACGCAGTATTTT. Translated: CSVTGGVGDTQYF.

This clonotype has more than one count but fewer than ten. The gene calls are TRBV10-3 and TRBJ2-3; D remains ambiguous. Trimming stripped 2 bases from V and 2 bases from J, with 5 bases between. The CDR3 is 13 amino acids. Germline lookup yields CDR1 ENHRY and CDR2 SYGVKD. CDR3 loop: CAISEVHTDTQYF. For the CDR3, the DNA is TGTGCCATCAGTGAGGTACACACAGATACGCAGTATTTT.

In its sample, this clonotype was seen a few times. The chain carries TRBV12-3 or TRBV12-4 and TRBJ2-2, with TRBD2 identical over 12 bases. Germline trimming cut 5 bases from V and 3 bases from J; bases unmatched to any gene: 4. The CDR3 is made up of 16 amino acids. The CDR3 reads CASSRLAGEDTGELFF. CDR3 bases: TGTGCCAGCAGTCGACTAGCGGGAGAGGACACCGGGGAGCTGTTTTTT.

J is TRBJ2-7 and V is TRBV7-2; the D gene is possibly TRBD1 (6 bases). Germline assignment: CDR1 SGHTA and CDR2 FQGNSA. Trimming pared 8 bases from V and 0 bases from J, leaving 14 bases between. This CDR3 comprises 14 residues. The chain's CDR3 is CASLRDTSSYEQYF. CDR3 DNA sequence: TGTGCCAGCCTACGGGACACCAGCTCCTACGAGCAGTACTTC.

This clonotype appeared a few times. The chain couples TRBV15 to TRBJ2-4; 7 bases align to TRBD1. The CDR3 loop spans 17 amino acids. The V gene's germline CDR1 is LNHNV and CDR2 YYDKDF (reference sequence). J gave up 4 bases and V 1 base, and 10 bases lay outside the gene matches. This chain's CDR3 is CATSRGDRQGRKNIQYF. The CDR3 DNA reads TGTGCCACCAGCAGAGGAGACCGACAGGGAAGAAAAAACATTCAGTACTTC.

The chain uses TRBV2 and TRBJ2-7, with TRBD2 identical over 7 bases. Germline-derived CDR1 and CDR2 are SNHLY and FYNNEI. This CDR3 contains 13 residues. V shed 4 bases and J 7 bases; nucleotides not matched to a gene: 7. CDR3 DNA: TGTGCCAGCAGTGGGGATGGACTAGAGGAGCAGTACTTC. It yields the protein CASSGDGLEEQYF.

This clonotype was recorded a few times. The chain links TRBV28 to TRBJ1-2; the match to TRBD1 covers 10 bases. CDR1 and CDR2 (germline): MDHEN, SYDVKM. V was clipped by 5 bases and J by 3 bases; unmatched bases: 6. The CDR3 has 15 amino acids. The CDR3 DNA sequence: TGTGCCAGCAGTCCAGACAGGGGGCTGGACTATGGCTACACCTTC. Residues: CASSPDRGLDYGYTF.

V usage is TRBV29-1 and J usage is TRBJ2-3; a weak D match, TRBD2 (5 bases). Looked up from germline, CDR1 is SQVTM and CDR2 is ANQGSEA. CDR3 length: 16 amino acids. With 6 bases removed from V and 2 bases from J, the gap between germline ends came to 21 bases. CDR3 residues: CSVAAYWAQDTDTQYF. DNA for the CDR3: TGCAGCGTAGCGGCTTATTGGGCTCAAGACACAGATACGCAGTATTTT.

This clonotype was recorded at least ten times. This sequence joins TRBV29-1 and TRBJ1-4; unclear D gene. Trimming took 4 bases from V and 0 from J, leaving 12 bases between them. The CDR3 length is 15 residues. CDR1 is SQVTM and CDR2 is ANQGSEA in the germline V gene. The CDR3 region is CSVAGKGATNEKLFF. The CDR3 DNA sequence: TGCAGCGTTGCCGGGAAGGGCGCAACTAATGAAAAACTGTTTTTT.

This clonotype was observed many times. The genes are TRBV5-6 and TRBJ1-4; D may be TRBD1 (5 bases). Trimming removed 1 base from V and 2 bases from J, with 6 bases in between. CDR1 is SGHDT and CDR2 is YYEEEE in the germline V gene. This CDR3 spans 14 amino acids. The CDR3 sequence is CASSLTGTNEKLFF. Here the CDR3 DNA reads TGTGCCAGCAGCTTGACAGGCACTAATGAAAAACTGTTTTTT.

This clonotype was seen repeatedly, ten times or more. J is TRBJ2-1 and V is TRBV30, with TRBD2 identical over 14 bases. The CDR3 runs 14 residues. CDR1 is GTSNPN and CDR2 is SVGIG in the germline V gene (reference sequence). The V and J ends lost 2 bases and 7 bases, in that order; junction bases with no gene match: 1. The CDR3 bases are TGTGCCTGGAGTCGGACTAGCGGGAGGAATGAGCAGTTCTTC. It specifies CAWSRTSGRNEQFF.

CDR3 nucleotides: TGCGCCAGCACCAAGGGGACCGCAACCACAGATACGCAGTATTTT. This codes for CASTKGTATTDTQYF. The rearrangement joins TRBV23-1 to TRBJ2-3; D is perhaps TRBD1 or TRBD2 (5 bases each). TRBV23-1 is treated as an ORF (open reading frame) with a function not yet certain. This CDR3 has 15 amino acids. V was cut by 7 bases and J by 2 bases, with 16 bases left in between.

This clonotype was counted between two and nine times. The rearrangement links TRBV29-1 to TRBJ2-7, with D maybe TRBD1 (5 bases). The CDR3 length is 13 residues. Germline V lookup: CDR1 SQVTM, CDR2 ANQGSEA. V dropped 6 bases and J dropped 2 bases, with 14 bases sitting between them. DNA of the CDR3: TGCAGCGTCCTGGTCAGGGCCGCCTACGAGCAGTACTTC. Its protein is CSVLVRAAYEQYF.

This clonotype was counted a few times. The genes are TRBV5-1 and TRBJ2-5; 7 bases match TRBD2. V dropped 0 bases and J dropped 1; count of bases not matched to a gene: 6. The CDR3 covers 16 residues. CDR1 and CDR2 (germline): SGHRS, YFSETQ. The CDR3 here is CASSLGTSPAQETQYF. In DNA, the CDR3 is TGCGCCAGCAGCTTGGGGACTAGTCCCGCCCAAGAGACCCAGTACTTC.

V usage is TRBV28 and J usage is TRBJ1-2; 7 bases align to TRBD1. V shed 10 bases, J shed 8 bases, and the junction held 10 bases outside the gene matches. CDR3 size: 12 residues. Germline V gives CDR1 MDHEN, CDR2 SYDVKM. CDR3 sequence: CAIPQGTRGYTF. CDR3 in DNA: TGTGCCATTCCACAGGGGACGAGAGGCTACACCTTC.

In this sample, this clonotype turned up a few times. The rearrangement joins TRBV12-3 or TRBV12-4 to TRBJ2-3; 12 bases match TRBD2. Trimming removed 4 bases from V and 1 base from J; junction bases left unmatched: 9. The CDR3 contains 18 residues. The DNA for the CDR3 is TGTGCCAGCAGTTCTAGCGGGGGGGCCCCGCGAGGCACAGATACGCAGTATTTT. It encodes CASSSSGGAPRGTDTQYF.

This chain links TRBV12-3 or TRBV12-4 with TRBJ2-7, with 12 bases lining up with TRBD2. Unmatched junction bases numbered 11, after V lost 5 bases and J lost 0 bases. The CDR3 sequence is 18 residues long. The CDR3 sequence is CASSLTSGSRLISYEQYF. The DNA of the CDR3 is TGTGCCAGCAGTCTGACTAGCGGGAGTAGGTTAATCTCCTACGAGCAGTACTTC.

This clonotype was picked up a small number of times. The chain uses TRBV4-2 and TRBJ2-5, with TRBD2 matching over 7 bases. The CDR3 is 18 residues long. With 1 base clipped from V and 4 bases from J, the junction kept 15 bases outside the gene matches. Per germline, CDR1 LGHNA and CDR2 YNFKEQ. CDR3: CASSQGERGSRGGETQYF. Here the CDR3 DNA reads TGTGCCAGCAGCCAAGGGGAGCGGGGCTCTAGGGGAGGAGAGACCCAGTACTTC.

The CDR3: CSARVQGAGNQPQHF. The DNA of the CDR3 is TGCAGTGCTAGAGTACAGGGGGCGGGCAATCAGCCCCAGCATTTT. The chain recombines TRBV20-1 with TRBJ1-5, with 9 bases that match TRBD1. Per germline, CDR1 DFQATT and CDR2 SNEGSKA (reference sequence). The CDR3 is 15 amino acids. J lost 2 bases, V lost 1 base, and 3 bases had no gene match.

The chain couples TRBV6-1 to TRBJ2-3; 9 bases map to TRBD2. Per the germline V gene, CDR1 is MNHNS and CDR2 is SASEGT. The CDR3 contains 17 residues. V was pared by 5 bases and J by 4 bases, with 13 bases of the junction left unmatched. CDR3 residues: CASSRPSAGGLSDTQYF. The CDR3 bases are TGTGCCAGCAGTCGCCCTTCAGCGGGGGGTTTATCAGATACGCAGTATTTT.

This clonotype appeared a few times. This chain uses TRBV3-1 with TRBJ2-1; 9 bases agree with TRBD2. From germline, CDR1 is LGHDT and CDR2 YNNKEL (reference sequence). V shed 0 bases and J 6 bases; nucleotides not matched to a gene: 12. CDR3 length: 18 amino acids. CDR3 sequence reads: CASSQDGSTASGINEQFF. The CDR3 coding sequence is TGTGCCAGCAGCCAAGATGGTTCTACGGCTAGCGGGATCAATGAGCAGTTCTTC.

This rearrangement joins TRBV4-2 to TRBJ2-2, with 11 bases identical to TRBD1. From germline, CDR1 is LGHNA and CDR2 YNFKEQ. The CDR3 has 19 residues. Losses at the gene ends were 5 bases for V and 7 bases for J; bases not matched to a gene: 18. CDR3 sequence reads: CASSKGQGASGAYFGELFF. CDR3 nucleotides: TGTGCCAGCAGCAAAGGACAGGGGGCGTCGGGGGCGTATTTCGGGGAGCTGTTTTTT.

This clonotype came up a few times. CDR3 DNA: TGTGCCAGCAGTTTAGTAGCTCGTCAGTATGGCTACACCTTC. Protein product: CASSLVARQYGYTF. V usage is TRBV12-3 or TRBV12-4 and J usage is TRBJ1-2; D unresolved. There are 14 residues in the CDR3. V gave up 1 base and J gave up 5 bases, with 11 bases separating them.

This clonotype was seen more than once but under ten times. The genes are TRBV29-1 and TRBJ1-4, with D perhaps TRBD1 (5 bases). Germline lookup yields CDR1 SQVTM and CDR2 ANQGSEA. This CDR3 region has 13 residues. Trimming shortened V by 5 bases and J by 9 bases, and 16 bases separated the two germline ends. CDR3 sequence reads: CSVTRQGGKKLFF. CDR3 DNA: TGCAGCGTTACCCGCCAGGGAGGGAAAAAACTGTTTTTT.

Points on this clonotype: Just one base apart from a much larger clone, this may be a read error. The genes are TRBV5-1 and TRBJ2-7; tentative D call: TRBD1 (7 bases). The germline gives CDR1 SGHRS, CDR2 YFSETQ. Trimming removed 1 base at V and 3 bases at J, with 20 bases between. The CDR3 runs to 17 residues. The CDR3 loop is CASSLTSTGRILYEQYF. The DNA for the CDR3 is TGCGCCAGCAGCTTGACCTCGACAGGGAGGATCCTCTACGAGCAGTACTTC.

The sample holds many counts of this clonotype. This chain's CDR3 is CASSAGLVTDTQYF. Here the CDR3 DNA reads TGTGCCAGCAGCGCAGGACTAGTGACAGATACGCAGTATTTT. The chain uses TRBV5-6 and TRBJ2-3; 7 positions agree with TRBD2. The V gene end was trimmed by 4 bases and the J gene end by 3 bases; junction bases not matched to a gene: 5. The germline V gene has CDR1 SGHDT and CDR2 YYEEEE. The CDR3 loop spans 14 amino acids. The full variable domain, in which reference TRBV5-6 and TRBJ2-3 provide the parts outside the CDR3, is DAGVTQSPTHLIKTRGQQVTLRCSPKSGHDTVSWYQQALGQGPQFIFQYYEEEERQRGNFPDRFSGHQFPNYSSELNVNALLLGDSALYLCASSAGLVTDTQYFGPGTRLTVL.

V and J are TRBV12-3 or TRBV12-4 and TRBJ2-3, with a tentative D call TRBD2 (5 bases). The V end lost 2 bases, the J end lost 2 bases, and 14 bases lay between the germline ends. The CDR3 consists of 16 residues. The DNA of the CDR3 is TGTGCCAGCAGTTTACCCCCCGGAGGAGCCACAGATACGCAGTATTTT. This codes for CASSLPPGGATDTQYF.

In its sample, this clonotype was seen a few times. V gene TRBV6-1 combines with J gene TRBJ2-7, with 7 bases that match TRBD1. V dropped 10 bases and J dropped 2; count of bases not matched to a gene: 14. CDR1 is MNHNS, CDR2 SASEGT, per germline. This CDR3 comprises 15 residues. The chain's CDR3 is CATYHQPGQPYEQYF. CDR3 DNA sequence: TGTGCCACCTATCATCAACCGGGACAGCCCTACGAGCAGTACTTC.

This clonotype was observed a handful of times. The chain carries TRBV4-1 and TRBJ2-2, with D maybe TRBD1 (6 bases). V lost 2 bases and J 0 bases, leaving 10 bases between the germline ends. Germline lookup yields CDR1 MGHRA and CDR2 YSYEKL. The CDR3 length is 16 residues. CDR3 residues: CASSQYRGSNTGELFF. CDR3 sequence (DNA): TGCGCCAGCAGCCAATATAGGGGGTCGAACACCGGGGAGCTGTTTTTT.